This is a list of T cell receptor beta chains from one sample in a study of T cells in localized non-small cell lung cancer. Measured with immunoSEQ multiplex PCR; TCRdb has only the in-frame clones, and not every one. The table includes about 56,000 clones, 86% detected once. The sample consisted of peripheral blood, taken before any cancer treatment. The receptors were sampled from a woman aged 35-70 years with stage I lung adenocarcinoma. Both conserved end residues are part of each CDR3. The order of the fields is V gene, clone size, D gene, J gene, CDR3 protein, CDR3 DNA. The D gene is left open where the match is weak. Rows may omit the clone size; those that give it use once, few, many or a size class.

>TRBV6-6|NA|NA|TRBJ2-7
CASSYTGSYEQYF
TGTGCCAGCAGTTATACGGGCTCCTACGAGCAGTACTTC
>TRBV2|few|NA|TRBJ1-1
CASMEGTEAFF
TGTGCCAGCATGGAGGGCACTGAAGCTTTCTTT
>TRBV6-1|NA|NA|TRBJ2-7
CASSNSDEQYF
TGTGCCAGCAGTAACTCCGACGAGCAGTACTTC
>TRBV6-5|NA|NA|TRBJ2-7
CASREGPTKIYEQYF
TGTGCCAGCAGGGAGGGGCCCACTAAGATCTACGAGCAGTACTTC
>TRBV18|NA|NA|TRBJ2-1
CASSSNNEQFF
TGTGCCAGCTCAAGTAACAATGAGCAGTTCTTC
>TRBV6-6|NA|NA|TRBJ1-1
CASSYDTEAFF
TGTGCCAGCAGTTACGACACTGAAGCTTTCTTT
>TRBV28|few|NA|TRBJ1-1
CASSPGETEAFF
TGTGCCAGCAGCCCAGGGGAGACTGAAGCTTTCTTT
>TRBV7-2|NA|TRBD1|TRBJ2-3
CASSLVGAGGEDTQYF
TGTGCCAGCAGCTTAGTAGGGGCAGGGGGCGAAGATACGCAGTATTTT
>TRBV10-3|few|TRBD1|TRBJ1-1
CAIRQGPNTEAFF
TGTGCCATCAGACAGGGGCCGAACACTGAAGCTTTCTTT
>TRBV19|NA|TRBD1|TRBJ1-2
CASSILGQGAGGYTF
TGTGCCAGTAGTATATTGGGACAGGGGGCAGGTGGCTACACCTTC
>TRBV4-3|NA|TRBD1|TRBJ2-5
CASSQDKTGTGLGETQYF
TGCGCCAGCAGCCAAGATAAAACAGGGACAGGGTTGGGGGAGACCCAGTACTTC
>TRBV19|once|NA|TRBJ2-5
CASSTVTGETQYF
TGTGCCAGTAGCACCGTGACTGGGGAGACCCAGTACTTC
>TRBV30|NA|TRBD1|TRBJ1-2
CACQGGSFYGYTF
TGTGCCTGTCAGGGGGGATCCTTCTATGGCTACACCTTC
>TRBV10-3|NA|NA|TRBJ2-6
CAISQVSGHSNKISGANVLTF
TGTGCCATCAGCCAGGTTTCGGGACACTCAAATAAAATCTCTGGGGCCAACGTCCTGACTTTC
>TRBV9|NA|TRBD1|TRBJ1-2
CASSVGTGYDYGYTF
TGTGCCAGCAGCGTTGGGACAGGATACGACTATGGCTACACCTTC
>TRBV7-3|NA|NA|TRBJ1-1
CASSSRRNTEAFF
TGTGCCAGCAGCTCCCGGAGGAACACTGAAGCTTTCTTT
>TRBV19|NA|TRBD1|TRBJ1-2
CASSSGNTGTAEATF
TGTGCCAGTAGTTCGGGTAACACCGGGACAGCTGAGGCCACCTTC
>TRBV9|NA|NA|TRBJ1-3
CASSFSDGSGNTIYF
TGTGCCAGCAGCTTCTCTGACGGCTCTGGAAACACCATATATTTT
>TRBV6-6|NA|NA|TRBJ1-3
CASSRGSSGNTIYF
TGTGCCAGCAGTAGAGGGAGCTCTGGAAACACCATATATTTT
>TRBV7-2|NA|NA|TRBJ1-2
CASKQNYGYTF
TGTGCCAGCAAACAGAACTATGGCTACACCTTC
>TRBV7-3|NA|NA|TRBJ1-1
CASSLNPQGVNTEAFF
TGTGCCAGCAGCTTAAATCCCCAGGGCGTGAACACTGAAGCTTTCTTT
>TRBV7-2|NA|NA|TRBJ2-7
CASSLNYEQYF
TGTGCCAGCAGCTTAAATTACGAGCAGTACTTC
>TRBV7-2|NA|NA|TRBJ2-1
CASSSRDRMNYNEQFF
TGTGCCAGCAGCTCGAGAGACAGGATGAACTACAATGAGCAGTTCTTC
>TRBV2|NA|NA|TRBJ2-6
CASSVSGVGANVLTF
TGTGCCAGCAGTGTCTCAGGGGTAGGGGCCAACGTCCTGACTTTC
>TRBV30|NA|TRBD1|TRBJ1-2
CAWSVRQGANGYTF
TGTGCCTGGAGTGTAAGGCAGGGGGCAAATGGCTACACCTTC
>TRBV5-1|NA|TRBD1|TRBJ2-4
CASSPDRGKNIQYF
TGCGCCAGCAGCCCGGACAGGGGCAAAAACATTCAGTACTTC
>TRBV27|NA|NA|TRBJ1-6
CASSFYNSPLHF
TGTGCCAGCAGTTTCTATAATTCACCCCTCCACTTT
>TRBV5-5|NA|NA|TRBJ1-1
CASSLIGLNTEAFF
TGTGCCAGCAGCCTAATTGGGTTGAACACTGAAGCTTTCTTT
>TRBV29-1|NA|NA|TRBJ1-2
CSVAQLVGAADGYTF
TGCAGCGTTGCCCAGCTCGTTGGGGCGGCAGATGGCTACACCTTC
>TRBV18|once|NA|TRBJ2-1
CASSAQGTWDNEQFF
TGTGCCAGCTCAGCACAGGGCACGTGGGACAATGAGCAGTTCTTC
>TRBV7-8|NA|NA|TRBJ1-2
CASSLVTTAPYGYTF
TGTGCCAGCAGCTTAGTTACGACGGCCCCCTATGGCTACACCTTC
>TRBV7-2|few|NA|TRBJ1-1
CASSSSGRTEAFF
TGTGCCAGCAGCTCGTCAGGGAGAACTGAAGCTTTCTTT
>TRBV6-5|NA|NA|TRBJ2-7
CASASAGNVYEQYF
TGTGCCAGCGCTTCCGCGGGCAACGTCTACGAGCAGTACTTC
>TRBV9|NA|NA|TRBJ1-1
CASSIDRDTDEAFF
TGTGCCAGCAGCATAGATAGGGACACGGATGAAGCTTTCTTT
>TRBV27|NA|NA|TRBJ1-5
CASSLLLGDQPQHF
TGTGCCAGCAGTTTACTATTAGGGGATCAGCCCCAGCATTTT
>TRBV19|NA|NA|TRBJ1-1
CASSPTIGFAEAFF
TGTGCCAGTAGTCCCACTATAGGGTTCGCTGAAGCTTTCTTT
>TRBV7-2|NA|NA|TRBJ1-6
CASSTLRAGHNSPLHF
TGTGCCAGCAGCACCCTGCGGGCGGGACATAATTCACCCCTCCACTTT
>TRBV7-9|NA|TRBD1|TRBJ1-2
CASSRTGGSNYGYTF
TGTGCCAGCAGCCGCACAGGGGGCTCTAACTATGGCTACACCTTC
>TRBV19|NA|TRBD2|TRBJ2-7
CASSAPGLAVHEQYF
TGTGCCAGTAGTGCTCCGGGACTAGCGGTCCACGAGCAGTACTTC
>TRBV12-5|NA|NA|TRBJ2-1
CASMGVTGTEFKVF
TGTGCTAGTATGGGGGTAACGGGGACGGAGTTTAAGGTCTTC
>TRBV4-3|NA|NA|TRBJ2-3
CASSQDFGAGADTQYF
NA
>TRBV19|NA|NA|TRBJ1-4
CASSTSGAIGEKLFF
TGTGCCAGTAGTACCTCCGGGGCTATAGGAGAAAAACTGTTTTTT
>TRBV7-9|NA|NA|TRBJ1-4
CASSRSGAAGSEKLFF
TGTGCCAGCAGCCGATCAGGGGCAGCGGGGAGTGAAAAACTGTTTTTT
>TRBV6-1|NA|NA|TRBJ1-2
CASSGGLRYGYTF
TGTGCCAGCAGCGGAGGACTGCGCTATGGCTACACCTTC
>TRBV10-2|NA|TRBD1|TRBJ1-1
CASSPSSGGAFF
TGCGCCAGCAGCCCCTCCTCAGGGGGGGCTTTCTTT
>TRBV15|once|TRBD1|TRBJ2-2
CATSSGGTGLLFF
TGTGCCACCAGCAGTGGCGGGACAGGGCTGCTGTTTTTT
>TRBV7-3|NA|TRBD1|TRBJ2-1
CASSSTGAGYSYNEQFF
TGTGCCAGCAGCTCGACAGGGGCGGGGTACTCCTACAATGAGCAGTTCTTC
>TRBV2|NA|NA|TRBJ1-6
CASSLRTNSPLHF
TGTGCCAGCAGTCTCAGGACTAATTCACCCCTCCACTTT
>TRBV5-6|NA|NA|TRBJ1-1
CASSFAVNTEAFF
TGTGCCAGCAGCTTCGCTGTCAACACTGAAGCTTTCTTT
>TRBV29-1|NA|NA|TRBJ1-1
CSVEPTGNTEAFF
TGCAGCGTTGAACCGACGGGGAACACTGAAGCTTTCTTT
>TRBV28|NA|NA|TRBJ1-4
CASSRRDTFATNEKLFF
TGTGCCAGCAGCCGTCGGGACACATTTGCAACTAATGAAAAACTGTTTTTT
>TRBV11-2|NA|NA|TRBJ1-3
CASSLAGSGNTIYF
TGTGCCAGCAGCTTAGCGGGTTCTGGAAACACCATATATTTT